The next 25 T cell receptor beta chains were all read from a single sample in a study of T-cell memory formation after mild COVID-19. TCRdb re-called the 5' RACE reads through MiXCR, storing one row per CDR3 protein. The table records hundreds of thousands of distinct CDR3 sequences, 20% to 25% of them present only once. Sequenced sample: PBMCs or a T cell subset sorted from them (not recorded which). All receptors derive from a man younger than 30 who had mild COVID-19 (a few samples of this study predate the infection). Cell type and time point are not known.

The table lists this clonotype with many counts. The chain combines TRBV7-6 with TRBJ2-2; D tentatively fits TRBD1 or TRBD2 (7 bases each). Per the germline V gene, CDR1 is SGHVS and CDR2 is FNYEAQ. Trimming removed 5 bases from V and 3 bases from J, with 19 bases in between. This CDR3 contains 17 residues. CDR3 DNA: TGTGCCAGCAGCAGCCAGGGGGGGGACCCCTACACCGGGGAGCTGTTTTTT. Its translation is CASSSQGGDPYTGELFF.

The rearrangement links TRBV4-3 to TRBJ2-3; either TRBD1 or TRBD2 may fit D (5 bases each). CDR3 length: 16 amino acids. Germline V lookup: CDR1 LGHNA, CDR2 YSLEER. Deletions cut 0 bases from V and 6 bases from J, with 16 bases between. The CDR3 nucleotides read TGCGCCAGCAGCCAAGATCTGGACATGGGAGTGGATACGCAGTATTTT. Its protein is CASSQDLDMGVDTQYF.

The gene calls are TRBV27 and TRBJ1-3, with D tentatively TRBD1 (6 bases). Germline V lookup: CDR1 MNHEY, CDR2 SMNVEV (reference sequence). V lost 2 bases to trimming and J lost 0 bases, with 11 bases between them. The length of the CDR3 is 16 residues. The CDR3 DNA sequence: TGTGCCAGCAGTTTAGCAGGACAGACCTCTGGAAACACCATATATTTT. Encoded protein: CASSLAGQTSGNTIYF.

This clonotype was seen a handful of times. DNA of the CDR3: TGTGCCAGCAGCAGGGACAGCCTGACCGGGGAGCTGTTTTTT. This gives the protein CASSRDSLTGELFF. J is TRBJ2-2 and V is TRBV14; 7 bases fit TRBD1. The trim removed 5 bases at V and 5 bases at J, leaving 5 bases unmatched. CDR1 and CDR2 (germline): SGHDN, FVKESK. The CDR3 contains 14 residues.

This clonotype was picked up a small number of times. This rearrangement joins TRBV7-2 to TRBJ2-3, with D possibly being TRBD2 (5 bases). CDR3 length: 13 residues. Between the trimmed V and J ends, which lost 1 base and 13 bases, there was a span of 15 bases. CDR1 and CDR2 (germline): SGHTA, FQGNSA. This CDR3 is CASSLERPLGKYF. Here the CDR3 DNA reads TGTGCCAGCAGCTTAGAAAGGCCCCTCGGGAAGTATTTT. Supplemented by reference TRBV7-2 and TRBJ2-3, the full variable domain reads GAGVSQSPSNKVTEKGKDVELRCDPISGHTALYWYRQSLGQGLEFLIYFQGNSAPDKSGLPSDRFSAERTGGSVSTLTIQRTQQEDSAVYLCASSLERPLGKYFGPGTRLTVL.

In DNA form, the CDR3 reads TGCAGTGCTAGCCCTTTGACAGGGGCGGTCGAGCAGTACGTC. Translating it yields CSASPLTGAVEQYV. The chain recombines TRBV20-1 with TRBJ2-7; 8 nucleotides align to TRBD1. Germline values: CDR1 DFQATT, CDR2 SNEGSKA (reference sequence). The V segment lost 3 bases and the J segment 6 bases; nucleotides outside the gene matches: 10. The CDR3 has 14 residues.

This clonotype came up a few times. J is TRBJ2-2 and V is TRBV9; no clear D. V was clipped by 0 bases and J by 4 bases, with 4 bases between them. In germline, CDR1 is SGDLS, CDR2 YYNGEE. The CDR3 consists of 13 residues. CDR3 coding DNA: TGTGCCAGCAGCGTAGGGGTCACCGGGGAGCTGTTTTTT. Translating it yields CASSVGVTGELFF.

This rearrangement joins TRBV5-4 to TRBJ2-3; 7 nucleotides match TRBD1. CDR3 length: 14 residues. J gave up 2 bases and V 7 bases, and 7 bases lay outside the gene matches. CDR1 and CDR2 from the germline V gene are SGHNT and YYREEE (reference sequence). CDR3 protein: CASDRDRNTDTQYF. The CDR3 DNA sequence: TGTGCCAGCGACCGGGACAGAAACACAGATACGCAGTATTTT. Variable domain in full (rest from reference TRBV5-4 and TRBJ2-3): ETGVTQSPTHLIKTRGQQVTLRCSSQSGHNTVSWYQQALGQGPQFIFQYYREEENGRGNFPPRFSGLQFPNYSSELNVNALELDDSALYLCASDRDRNTDTQYFGPGTRLTVL.

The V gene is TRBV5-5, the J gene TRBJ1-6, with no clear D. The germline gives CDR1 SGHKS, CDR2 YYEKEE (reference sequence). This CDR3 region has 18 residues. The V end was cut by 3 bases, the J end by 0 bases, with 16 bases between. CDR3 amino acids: CASSSNLGRDSYNSPLHF. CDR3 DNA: TGTGCCAGCAGCTCCAATCTTGGGAGGGACTCCTATAATTCACCCCTCCACTTT.

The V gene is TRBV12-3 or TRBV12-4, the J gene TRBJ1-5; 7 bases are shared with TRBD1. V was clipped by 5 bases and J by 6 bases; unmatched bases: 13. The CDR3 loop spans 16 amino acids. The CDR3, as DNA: TGTGCCAGCAGTCCCCACCTTTTGAGGGGGCGTCAGCCCCAGCATTTT. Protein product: CASSPHLLRGRQPQHF.

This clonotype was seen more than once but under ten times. The DNA of the CDR3 is TGTGCCAGCAAATCCCCGGGCACAGAAGCTTTCTTT. This sequence encodes CASKSPGTEAFF. The chain is built from TRBV11-3 and TRBJ1-1; D call uncertain. Trimming removed 7 bases from V and 8 bases from J, with 14 bases in between. The CDR3 spans 12 residues. Germline CDR1 reads SGHNT; CDR2 reads YENEEA.

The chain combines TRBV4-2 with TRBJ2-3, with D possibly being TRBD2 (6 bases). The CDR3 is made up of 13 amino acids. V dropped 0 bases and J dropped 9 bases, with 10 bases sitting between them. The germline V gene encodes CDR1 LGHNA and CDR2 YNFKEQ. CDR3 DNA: TGTGCCAGCAGCCAAGATGCGGCGGGAACGCAGTATTTT. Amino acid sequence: CASSQDAAGTQYF.

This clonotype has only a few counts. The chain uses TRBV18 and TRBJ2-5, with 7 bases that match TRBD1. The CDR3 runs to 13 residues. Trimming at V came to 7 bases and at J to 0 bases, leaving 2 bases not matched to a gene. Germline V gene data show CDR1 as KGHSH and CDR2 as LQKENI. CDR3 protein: CASFRGNQETQYF. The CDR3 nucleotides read TGTGCCAGCTTCAGGGGGAACCAAGAGACCCAGTACTTC. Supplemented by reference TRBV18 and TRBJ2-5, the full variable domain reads NAGVMQNPRHLVRRRGQEARLRCSPMKGHSHVYWYRQLPEEGLKFMVYLQKENIIDESGMPKERFSAEFPKEGPSILRIQQVVRGDSAAYFCASFRGNQETQYFGPGTRLLVL.

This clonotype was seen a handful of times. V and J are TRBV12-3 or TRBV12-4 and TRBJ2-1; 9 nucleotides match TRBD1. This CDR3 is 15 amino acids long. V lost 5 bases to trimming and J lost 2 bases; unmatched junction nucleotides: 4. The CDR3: CASSDTGGAYNEQFF. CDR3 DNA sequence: TGTGCCAGCAGTGACACAGGGGGCGCCTACAATGAGCAGTTCTTC.

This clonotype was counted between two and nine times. The CDR3 nucleotides are TGTGCCAGCAGCTTAGGGGACAGGGGTGACTCACCCCTCCACTTT. This translates into CASSLGDRGDSPLHF. The V gene is TRBV7-6, the J gene TRBJ1-6, with TRBD1 identical over 10 bases. Per germline, CDR1 SGHVS and CDR2 FNYEAQ. The CDR3 totals 15 residues. V shed 1 base, J shed 10 bases, and the junction held 4 bases outside the gene matches.

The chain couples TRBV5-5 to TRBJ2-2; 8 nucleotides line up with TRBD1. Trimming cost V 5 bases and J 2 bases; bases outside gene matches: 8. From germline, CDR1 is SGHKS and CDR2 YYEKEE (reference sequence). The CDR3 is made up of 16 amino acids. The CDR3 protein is CASSLITGGNTGELFF. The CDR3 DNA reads TGTGCCAGCAGTCTAATAACAGGGGGAAACACCGGGGAGCTGTTTTTT.

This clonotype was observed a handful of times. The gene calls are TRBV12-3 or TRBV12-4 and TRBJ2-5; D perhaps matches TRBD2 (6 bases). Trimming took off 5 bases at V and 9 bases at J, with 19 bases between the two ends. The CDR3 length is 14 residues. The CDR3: CASSRSAGGWSQYF. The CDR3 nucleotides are TGTGCCAGCAGTCGATCGGCTGGGGGGTGGTCCCAGTACTTC.

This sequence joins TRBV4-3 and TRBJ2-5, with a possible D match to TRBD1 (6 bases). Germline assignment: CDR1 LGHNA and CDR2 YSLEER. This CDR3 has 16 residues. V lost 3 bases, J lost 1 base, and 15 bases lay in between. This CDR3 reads CASSQGWGLAQETQYF. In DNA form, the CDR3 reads TGCGCCAGCAGCCAGGGTTGGGGGCTAGCCCAAGAGACCCAGTACTTC.

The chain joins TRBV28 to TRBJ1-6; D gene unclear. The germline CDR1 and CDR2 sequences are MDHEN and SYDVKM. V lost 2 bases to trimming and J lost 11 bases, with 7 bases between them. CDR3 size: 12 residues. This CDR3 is CASSLTSPPLHF. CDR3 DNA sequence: TGTGCCAGCAGTTTAACTTCCCCACCCCTCCACTTT.

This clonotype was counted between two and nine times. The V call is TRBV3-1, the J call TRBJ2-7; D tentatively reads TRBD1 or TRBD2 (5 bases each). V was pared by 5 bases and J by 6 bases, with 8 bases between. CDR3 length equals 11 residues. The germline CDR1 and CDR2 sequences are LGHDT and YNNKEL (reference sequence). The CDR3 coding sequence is TGTGCCAGCAGCGGGACCGCCGAGCAGTACTTC. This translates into CASSGTAEQYF.

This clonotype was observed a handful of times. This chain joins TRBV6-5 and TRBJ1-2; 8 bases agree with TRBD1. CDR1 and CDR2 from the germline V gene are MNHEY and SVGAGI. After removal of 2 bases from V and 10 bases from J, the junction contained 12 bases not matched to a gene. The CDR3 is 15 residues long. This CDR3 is CASSYLSGTGADYTF. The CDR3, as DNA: TGTGCCAGCAGTTACCTTTCCGGGACAGGAGCTGACTACACCTTC.

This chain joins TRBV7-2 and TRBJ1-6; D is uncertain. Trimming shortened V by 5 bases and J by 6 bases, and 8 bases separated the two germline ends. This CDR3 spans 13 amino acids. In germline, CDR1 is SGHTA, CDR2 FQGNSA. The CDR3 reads CASSPRFNSPLHF. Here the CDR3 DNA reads TGTGCCAGCAGCCCGCGATTTAATTCACCCCTCCACTTT.

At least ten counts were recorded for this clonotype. As DNA, the CDR3 is TGTGCCACCAGTGAGCACAGCTCCTACGAGCAGTACGTC. The encoded protein is CATSEHSSYEQYV. The chain carries TRBV24-1 and TRBJ2-7; the D is unclear. The CDR3 covers 13 residues. From germline, CDR1 is KGHDR and CDR2 SFDVKD. Between the trimmed V and J ends, which lost 4 bases and 0 bases, there was a span of 6 bases.

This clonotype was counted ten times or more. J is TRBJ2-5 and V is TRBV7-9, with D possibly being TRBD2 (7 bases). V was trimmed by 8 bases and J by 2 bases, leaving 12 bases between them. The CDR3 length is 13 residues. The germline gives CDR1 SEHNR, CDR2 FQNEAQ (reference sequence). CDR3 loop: CASEGGGQETQYF. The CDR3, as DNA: TGTGCCAGCGAAGGGGGGGGTCAAGAGACCCAGTACTTC.

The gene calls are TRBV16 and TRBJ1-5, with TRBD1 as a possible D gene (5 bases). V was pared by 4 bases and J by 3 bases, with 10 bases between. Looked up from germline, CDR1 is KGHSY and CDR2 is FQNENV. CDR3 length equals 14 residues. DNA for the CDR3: TGTGCCAGCAGCCCCCCGACAGTCAATCAGCCCCAGCATTTT. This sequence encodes CASSPPTVNQPQHF.